This note documents a single TCR beta chain sequence. Its antigen has not been determined. Base qualities are not at hand, and no much larger clone is one base apart. Collaborating institutions collected whole blood in K2EDTA tubes following their own protocols. Collaborator samples were shipped for TCRbeta analysis as frozen whole blood, isolated PBMCs, or DNA extracted from either sample type. Sequences MGHRA (CDR1) and YSYEKL (CDR2) are obtained from the germline V gene. The CDR3 starts with the cysteine, ends with the phenylalanine, and has 18 residues. Just CDR3 DNA is preserved here, 54 bases in frame from base 1. From V the trimming removes 0 bases and from J it removes 4 bases, while the gene matches leave 10 bases of the junction unaccounted for. TCRbeta CDR3 regions were amplified from genomic DNA by means of the immunoSEQ Assay, a bias-controlled multiplex PCR. As for how the authors treated the data: Within the assay, amplification of reference gene primers was used to estimate how many nucleated cells each sample contained. To quantify the absolute abundance of each unique TCRbeta CDR3 rearrangement, sequence reads were collapsed and filtered. Productive Simpson clonality was computed per sample as the square root of Simpson's diversity index over productive rearrangements. The immuneACCESS repertoire file appears here via TCRdb, limited to in-frame rearrangements. These files lack a portion of the clones; in checked studies, under half of the deficit traces to unresolved V genes, and the cause of the others is not known. V, J and clone size are those of that table, while D and trimming were read from the DNA. The sample contains approximately 15,000 clones, approximately 88% of them found a single time. The ten largest clones capture around 10% of the sample.

This entry is derived from a study of blood T cell repertoires in COVID-19 (TCRdb year 2020). Notes on the research overall: Samples covering the acute and convalescent phases of COVID-19 were provided by collaborators in the United States, Italy and Spain. The repertoires were released in a freely available public database intended as a resource for research on the immune response to SARS-CoV-2. A de-identified subject ID, COVID-19 status, age in years and sex were almost always included in the sample metadata. The prospective study material was composed of cDNA or gDNA derived from T cells, B-cell-depleted T cells, or PBMCs. The samples were drawn from the first 160 participants of the ongoing ImmuneRACE study and from 1,200 or so subjects provided by 6 global collaborators. HLA class I and class II types, where available, came from metadata supplied by the sample provider rather than from assay-based typing. Deeply sampled blood TCRbeta repertoires from subjects exposed to, actively infected with, or recovered from COVID-19 were included in the dataset. Overall study outcomes, separate from this receptor: The amount of clinical and demographic metadata varied by source and participant and was provided uncurated.

The TCR was taken from a human donor in a cohort sampled during active COVID-19. The chain was built from TRBV4-1 and TRBJ2-1, with 9 central nucleotides matching TRBD2. Sequencing was carried out using peripheral blood. The CDR3 sequence is CASSQDNIQREEYNEQFF. The nucleotide sequence reads as follows: TGCGCCAGCAGCCAAGATAATATCCAGCGGGAGGAATACAATGAGCAGTTCTTC.